Included here is one T cell receptor beta chain sequence, with context. PCR was performed a second time for 7 to 11 cycles using a sample-barcoded 5' primer and a J-beta primer mix. TCRdb called the 5' RACE reads again in MiXCR, with one record for every CDR3 protein. The table lists 750,000 to 950,000 distinct CDR3 sequences, about 53% of them singletons, with around 41% in the top ten. The sample comes from a study of blood T cells in healthy people across ages. This CDR3 is 12 amino acids long. V was cut by 4 bases and J by 5 bases, with 8 bases left in between. The TCR originated in a man older than 75 in good health. The chain links TRBV12-3 or TRBV12-4 to TRBJ2-5; D unclear. The sample was blood. The CDR3 DNA follows: TGTGCCAGCAGTTGGGGATTGGAGACCCAGTACTTC. As protein: CASSWGLETQYF.